Listed here are 18 T cell receptor beta chains from one sample, sequenced in a study of shared clonotypes between healthy human individuals. It was CD45RO-negative cells, positively selected for CCR7, that made up naive CD8 cells, with terminally differentiated effector memory CD45RA+ cells excluded. The data were produced by immunoSEQ multiplex PCR, yet TCRdb's version contains in-frame clones alone and is incomplete. The table shows about 1,800,000 clones, with just under 95% occurring only once. Sample: naive CD8+ T cells sorted from blood. The receptors were sampled from a man between 18 and 29 years old in good health.

The rearrangement joins TRBV7-6 to TRBJ2-7; D tentatively fits TRBD1 or TRBD2 (5 bases each). Germline V lookup: CDR1 SGHVS, CDR2 FNYEAQ. This CDR3 has 14 amino acids. Trimming stripped 4 bases from V and 2 bases from J, with 12 bases between. Written as DNA, the CDR3 is TGTGCCAGCAGCTCCGGGACGGTTCCCTACGAGCAGTACTTC. Translated: CASSSGTVPYEQYF.

The chain joins TRBV12-5 to TRBJ2-3; the match to TRBD1 covers 11 bases. The CDR3 contains 15 residues. The trim removed 6 bases at V and 5 bases at J, leaving 7 bases unmatched. Germline V lookup: CDR1 LGHNT, CDR2 FRNRAP. In DNA, the CDR3 is TGTGCTAGTGGCACCGGGACAGGGGGGAGAGATACGCAGTATTTT. It yields the protein CASGTGTGGRDTQYF.

The V and J genes are TRBV13 and TRBJ1-2; the D gene is possibly TRBD1 (6 bases). The CDR3 length is 15 residues. Trimming removed 5 bases at V and 4 bases at J, with 17 bases between. In germline, CDR1 is PRHDT, CDR2 FYEKMQ (reference sequence). CDR3 coding DNA: TGTGCCAGCAGCGCGAACAGGGAGCCCGGCTATGGCTACACCTTC. This gives the protein CASSANREPGYGYTF.

This clone was recorded only once. The genes are TRBV28 and TRBJ2-7, with D possibly being TRBD1 (5 bases). The ends were cut back, 3 bases at V and 4 bases at J, with 10 bases in the middle. The CDR3 is 13 amino acids. From germline, CDR1 is MDHEN and CDR2 SYDVKM. The CDR3 coding sequence is TGTGCCAGCAGTTTTGCAGGACAATACGAGCAGTACTTC. It encodes CASSFAGQYEQYF.

The chain recombines TRBV5-5 with TRBJ2-7; D remains unclear. This CDR3 spans 13 amino acids. V was pared by 3 bases and J by 1 base, with 8 bases between. CDR1 is SGHKS, CDR2 YYEKEE, per germline (reference sequence). The CDR3, as DNA: TGTGCCAGCAGCTCCCTAGGGTCCTACGAGCAGTACTTC. Translating it yields CASSSLGSYEQYF.

V gene TRBV5-8 combines with J gene TRBJ1-2; D is perhaps TRBD1 (6 bases). V lost 0 bases, J lost 5 bases, and 8 bases lay in between. CDR1 and CDR2 from the germline V gene are SGHTS and YDEGEE. This CDR3 is built from 13 residues. The CDR3 sequence: CASSLGTEYGYTF. CDR3 nucleotides: TGTGCCAGCAGCTTGGGGACAGAATATGGCTACACCTTC.

The V call is TRBV7-9, the J call TRBJ1-4; 7 nucleotides align to TRBD1. From germline, CDR1 is SEHNR and CDR2 FQNEAQ (reference sequence). The trim removed 6 bases at V and 3 bases at J, leaving 13 bases unmatched. This CDR3 contains 17 residues. The CDR3 DNA follows: TGTGCCAGCAGTCAAGCGGTAGAGGGACAGCCTAATGAAAAACTGTTTTTT. This gives the protein CASSQAVEGQPNEKLFF.

This chain joins TRBV7-9 and TRBJ1-2; unclear D gene. The V and J ends lost 3 bases and 6 bases respectively, with 8 bases between them. This CDR3 is built from 12 residues. Germline loops: CDR1 SEHNR, CDR2 FQNEAQ (reference sequence). The CDR3 loop is CASSLYGNGYTF. The CDR3 nucleotides are TGTGCCAGCAGCTTGTACGGGAATGGCTACACCTTC.

The chain employs TRBV19 and TRBJ2-7; TRBD1 aligns across 9 bases. Trimming took 5 bases from V and 4 from J; bases not matched to a gene: 9. CDR1 is LNHDA and CDR2 is SQIVND in the germline V gene (reference sequence). The CDR3 runs 15 residues. CDR3 protein: CASSPDRGPVYEQYF. CDR3 DNA: TGTGCCAGTAGTCCGGACAGGGGCCCGGTTTACGAGCAGTACTTC.

In this sample, this clone turned up once. V and J are TRBV27 and TRBJ2-7; 10 bases match TRBD2. CDR3 length equals 14 residues. The J segment lost 2 bases and the V segment lost 7 bases, leaving 5 bases of the junction unmatched. In germline, CDR1 is MNHEY, CDR2 SMNVEV (reference sequence). CDR3 coding DNA: TGTGCCAGCAACCCAAGCGGGGGGGCCTACGAGCAGTACTTC. Its protein product is CASNPSGGAYEQYF.

This clone was seen just once. The chain carries TRBV7-8 and TRBJ1-1; D is undetermined. CDR3 length: 13 residues. From germline, CDR1 is SGHVS and CDR2 FQNEAQ. V was shortened by 7 bases and J by 5 bases, with 14 bases between the two germline ends. CDR3 loop: CASTEYRTTEAFF. CDR3 DNA sequence: TGTGCCAGCACCGAATATAGAACAACTGAAGCTTTCTTT.

The chain links TRBV7-9 to TRBJ2-1; D is perhaps TRBD1 (6 bases). The CDR3 totals 16 residues. The V gene lost 5 bases and the J gene lost 3 bases, with 17 bases spanning the gap. Germline V CDR1 and CDR2: SEHNR, FQNEAQ (reference sequence). CDR3 bases: TGTGCCAGCAGCCCTGTCAGGGGCCCCTTCTACAATGAGCAGTTCTTC. Protein sequence: CASSPVRGPFYNEQFF.

The chain joins TRBV29-1 to TRBJ2-7, with 7 nucleotides matching TRBD2. The germline CDR1 and CDR2 sequences are SQVTM and ANQGSEA. This CDR3 has 13 residues. J was trimmed by 0 bases and V by 4 bases; bases with no gene match: 3. CDR3 DNA sequence: TGCAGCGTTGCGCGGGAGTCCTCCTACGAGCAGTACTTC. Translation: CSVARESSYEQYF.

Notes on this clone: Other DNA sequences of this sample code for an identical CDR3. The chain has TRBV6-6 and TRBJ2-7, with TRBD2 matching over 7 bases. Germline values: CDR1 MNHNY, CDR2 SVGAGI (reference sequence). The CDR3 loop spans 15 amino acids. The V gene end was trimmed by 0 bases and the J gene end by 0 bases; junction bases not matched to a gene: 2. CDR3 nucleotide sequence: TGTGCCAGCAGTTACTCAGGGGAGGGCTCCTACGAGCAGTACTTC. Translating gives CASSYSGEGSYEQYF.

There are a few counts of this clone. The chain couples TRBV2 to TRBJ1-1; D not certain. The CDR3 is 12 amino acids. Trimming removed 11 bases at V and 3 bases at J, with 13 bases between. Germline V CDR1 and CDR2: SNHLY, FYNNEI. The CDR3 DNA sequence: TGTGCCCTAGAATGGGGAGACACTGAAGCTTTCTTT. Protein: CALEWGDTEAFF.

This clone showed up just once. V is TRBV30 and J is TRBJ2-7; D gene unclear. The CDR3 is 13 residues long. Trimming removed 0 bases at V and 1 base at J, with 7 bases between. The germline CDR1 and CDR2 sequences are GTSNPN and SVGIG (reference sequence). DNA for the CDR3: TGTGCCTGGAGTGTTCCCATTTCCTACGAGCAGTACTTC. This codes for CAWSVPISYEQYF.

V gene TRBV5-3 combines with J gene TRBJ1-5, with D possibly being TRBD1 (6 bases). TRBV5-3 is an open reading frame, and its role is uncertain. The CDR3 has 16 amino acids. V lost 0 bases, J lost 5 bases, and 15 bases lay in between. CDR3 nucleotides: TGTGCCAGAAGCTTGGTATTCGGGGCAGGGGATCAGCCCCAGCATTTT. Its translation: CARSLVFGAGDQPQHF.

The chain is built from TRBV19 and TRBJ2-2; 9 bases line up with TRBD1. This CDR3 has 16 amino acids. J was trimmed by 4 bases and V by 5 bases; bases with no gene match: 8. The germline V gene has CDR1 LNHDA and CDR2 SQIVND (reference sequence). The CDR3 here is CASSVTGGTVTGELFF. In nucleotides, the CDR3 is TGTGCCAGTAGTGTGACAGGGGGGACGGTCACCGGGGAGCTGTTTTTT.